This T cell receptor beta chain was sequenced for a study of OX40 agonist ivuxolimab in advanced cancers. Assay: immunoSEQ multiplex PCR; the TCRdb copy retains only in-frame clones and omits some. The table has 55,000 to 75,000 clones, 84% seen once. The CDR3 loop spans 15 amino acids. Unmatched junction bases numbered 5, after V lost 0 bases and J lost 8 bases. CDR1 is SGHKS, CDR2 YYEKEE, per germline (reference sequence). The genes are TRBV5-5 and TRBJ1-4, with 9 nucleotides matching TRBD1. This sequence was found in an adult with an advanced solid tumor such as melanoma, head and neck, liver or kidney cancer. This specimen consisted of CD4+ or CD8+ T cells sorted from blood, obtained in a trial of the OX40 agonist ivuxolimab. In DNA form, the CDR3 reads TGTGCCAGCAGCTTGGGGACAGGGGCTGGCGAAAAACTGTTTTTT. The encoded protein is CASSLGTGAGEKLFF.